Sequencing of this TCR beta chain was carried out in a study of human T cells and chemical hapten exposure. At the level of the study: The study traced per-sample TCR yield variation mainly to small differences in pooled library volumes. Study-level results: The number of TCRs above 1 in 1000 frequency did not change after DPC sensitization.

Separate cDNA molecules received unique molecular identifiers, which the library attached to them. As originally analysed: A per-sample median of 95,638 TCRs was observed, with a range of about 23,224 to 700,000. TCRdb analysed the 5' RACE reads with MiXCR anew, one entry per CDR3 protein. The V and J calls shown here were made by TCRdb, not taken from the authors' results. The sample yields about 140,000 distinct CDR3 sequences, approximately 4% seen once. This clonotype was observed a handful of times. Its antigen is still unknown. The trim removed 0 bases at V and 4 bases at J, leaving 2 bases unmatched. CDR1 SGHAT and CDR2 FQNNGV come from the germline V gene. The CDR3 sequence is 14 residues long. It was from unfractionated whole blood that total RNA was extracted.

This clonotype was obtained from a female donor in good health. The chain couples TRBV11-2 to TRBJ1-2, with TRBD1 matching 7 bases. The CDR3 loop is CASSLEGTAYGYTF. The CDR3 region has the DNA TGTGCCAGCAGCTTAGAAGGGACAGCCTATGGCTACACCTTC.